Following are 18 T cell receptor beta chains from one sample sequenced in a study of CD4 T cells in relation to SARS-CoV-2 and coronaviruses. The protocol was immunoSEQ multiplex PCR, while the TCRdb copy is restricted to in-frame clones and leaves out a portion. The sample has 60,000 to 75,000 clones, over 85% seen once. The unexposed donors gave CD4+ T cells in about 2011-2018, prior to COVID-19. Input material: naive CD4+ T cells from PBMCs. Noted subset: naive CD4+ T cells isolated by negative enrichment. The receptor set was obtained from a human donor in good health.

The chain is built from TRBV6-5 and TRBJ1-2, with D perhaps matching TRBD1 (6 bases). Germline V gene sequence: CDR1 MNHEY, CDR2 SVGAGI. The CDR3 runs 13 residues. V lost 2 bases to trimming and J lost 8 bases, with 12 bases between them. The CDR3 DNA reads TGTGCCAGCAGTTACGTCAGGGGCGAAGGCTACACCTTC. Translating gives CASSYVRGEGYTF.

CDR3 in DNA: TGTGCCTGGAGTGTAGGGGGACTACGCTCCTACGAGCAGTACTTC. This sequence encodes CAWSVGGLRSYEQYF. The chain joins TRBV30 to TRBJ2-7; tentatively, D is TRBD2 (7 bases). The CDR3 is made up of 15 amino acids. Looked up from germline, CDR1 is GTSNPN and CDR2 is SVGIG (reference sequence). V was cut by 0 bases and J by 0 bases, with 12 bases left in between.

The chain carries TRBV10-1 and TRBJ2-2; D unclear. Deletions cut 2 bases from V and 6 bases from J, with 7 bases between. The CDR3 consists of 13 residues. Germline V gives CDR1 WNHNN, CDR2 SYGVQD (reference sequence). Here the CDR3 reads CASSEVVAGELFF. CDR3 bases: TGCGCCAGCAGTGAGGTGGTAGCCGGGGAGCTGTTTTTT.

The chain uses TRBV6-6 and TRBJ1-1; unclear D gene. Germline CDR1 and CDR2: MNHNY and SVGAGI (reference sequence). The CDR3 spans 15 residues. V lost 7 bases, J lost 1 base, and 16 bases lay in between. The DNA of the CDR3 is TGTGCCAGCATCCCACGGACGGGTTGGAACACTGAAGCTTTCTTT. Its protein product is CASIPRTGWNTEAFF.

This chain links TRBV20-1 with TRBJ1-2; D is undetermined. Germline V gene sequence: CDR1 DFQATT, CDR2 SNEGSKA (reference sequence). This CDR3 spans 11 amino acids. V dropped 2 bases and J dropped 6 bases, with 7 bases sitting between them. Here the CDR3 reads CSARSVHGYTF. The DNA of the CDR3 is TGCAGTGCTAGATCGGTTCATGGCTACACCTTC.

This clone was observed a few times. The chain couples TRBV13 to TRBJ2-1; TRBD2 might be the D (5 bases). CDR3 length: 15 amino acids. V dropped 4 bases and J dropped 1 base, with 11 bases sitting between them. In germline, CDR1 is PRHDT, CDR2 FYEKMQ (reference sequence). CDR3 amino acids: CASSYIGGSYNEQFF. The CDR3 region has the DNA TGTGCCAGCAGCTACATCGGCGGGTCCTACAATGAGCAGTTCTTC.

The rearrangement links TRBV19 to TRBJ1-5; unclear D gene. This CDR3 has 14 amino acids. Trimming shortened V by 3 bases and J by 5 bases, and 11 bases separated the two germline ends. Germline lookup yields CDR1 LNHDA and CDR2 SQIVND (reference sequence). CDR3 nucleotides: TGTGCCAGTAGTATGTCCTGGGGTTATCAGCCCCAGCATTTT. Protein: CASSMSWGYQPQHF. The full variable domain, completed using reference TRBV19 and TRBJ1-5, is DGGITQSPKYLFRKEGQNVTLSCEQNLNHDAMYWYRQDPGQGLRLIYYSQIVNDFQKGDIAEGYSVSREKKESFPLTVTSAQKNPTAFYLCASSMSWGYQPQHFGDGTRLSIL.

V usage is TRBV3-1 (or the pseudogene TRBV3-2) and J usage is TRBJ2-5, with 11 bases identical to TRBD2. Germline assignment: CDR1 LGHDT and CDR2 YNNKEL (reference sequence). V was pared by 7 bases and J by 4 bases, with 11 bases of the junction left unmatched. The CDR3 extends over 16 amino acids. The CDR3 sequence is CASNPGVAGGRETQYF. CDR3 bases: TGTGCCAGCAACCCTGGAGTAGCGGGGGGGAGAGAGACCCAGTACTTC.

This chain uses TRBV18 with TRBJ2-4; 9 nucleotides line up with TRBD1. V lost 2 bases and J lost 6; bases outside the gene matches: 5. This CDR3 comprises 15 residues. Germline CDR1 KGHSH, CDR2 LQKENI. This CDR3 reads CASSPRTGEGNIQYF. The CDR3 DNA is TGTGCCAGCTCACCAAGGACAGGGGAGGGAAACATTCAGTACTTC.

The genes are TRBV18 and TRBJ1-1, with D perhaps TRBD1 (5 bases). The V and J ends lost 2 bases and 3 bases respectively, with 13 bases between them. The CDR3 length is 15 residues. CDR1 KGHSH and CDR2 LQKENI come from the germline V gene. CDR3 residues: CASSPGLAGHTEAFF. CDR3 DNA: TGTGCCAGCTCACCAGGGCTCGCAGGGCACACTGAAGCTTTCTTT.

The chain couples TRBV7-3 to TRBJ1-5; no clear D. The germline V gene encodes CDR1 SGHTA and CDR2 FQGTGA. The CDR3 extends over 16 amino acids. Between the trimmed V and J ends, which lost 6 bases and 2 bases, there was a span of 17 bases. For the CDR3, the DNA is TGTGCCAGCAGTCAAAGGGAGATGGGTGGCAATCAGCCCCAGCATTTT. This translates into CASSQREMGGNQPQHF. Together with reference TRBV7-3 and TRBJ1-5, the CDR3 gives the full variable domain: GAGVSQTPSNKVTEKGKYVELRCDPISGHTALYWYRQSLGQGPEFLIYFQGTGAADDSGLPNDRFFAVRPEGSVSTLKIQRTERGDSAVYLCASSQREMGGNQPQHFGDGTRLSIL.

This rearrangement joins TRBV5-1 to TRBJ1-4; TRBD1 agrees at 8 bases. The CDR3 consists of 15 residues. Unmatched junction bases numbered 10, after V lost 4 bases and J lost 8 bases. The germline V gene encodes CDR1 SGHRS and CDR2 YFSETQ. The CDR3 DNA is TGCGCCAGCAGCCAGGACAGGGCGGGAAAGGAAAAACTGTTTTTT. Encoded protein: CASSQDRAGKEKLFF. The variable domain in full, with the rest retrieved from reference TRBV5-1 and TRBJ1-4, is KAGVTQTPRYLIKTRGQQVTLSCSPISGHRSVSWYQQTPGQGLQFLFEYFSETQRNKGNFPGRFSGRQFSNSRSEMNVSTLELGDSALYLCASSQDRAGKEKLFFGSGTQLSVL.

The DNA for the CDR3 is TGTGCCAGCAGTTACAGGGGTAATGAGCAGTTCTTC. Translation: CASSYRGNEQFF. The rearrangement links TRBV6-2 or TRBV6-3 to TRBJ2-1; TRBD1 might be the D (5 bases). The germline V gene has CDR1 MNHEY and CDR2 SVGEGT. Trimming removed 2 bases from V and 7 bases from J, with 6 bases in between. The length of the CDR3 is 12 residues.

The V and J genes are TRBV27 and TRBJ2-2, with D unresolved. Germline CDR1 MNHEY, CDR2 SMNVEV (reference sequence). The V end was cut by 3 bases, the J end by 6 bases, with 14 bases between. There are 15 residues in the CDR3. The CDR3 DNA reads TGTGCCAGCAGTTTCCGGCAGGAGCACGCCGGGGAGCTGTTTTTT. Protein product: CASSFRQEHAGELFF.

The chain recombines TRBV30 with TRBJ2-1; the D is unclear. CDR3 length equals 14 residues. Germline V gives CDR1 GTSNPN, CDR2 SVGIG (reference sequence). V shed 4 bases and J shed 3 bases, with 13 bases lying between them. As DNA, the CDR3 is TGTGCCTGGACTCATGGGGTCAACTACAATGAGCAGTTCTTC. This codes for CAWTHGVNYNEQFF.

The gene calls are TRBV5-4 and TRBJ2-3; TRBD1 or TRBD2 may be the D gene (5 bases each). The CDR3 is made up of 14 amino acids. Trimming pared 0 bases from V and 5 bases from J, leaving 10 bases between. Germline V gene sequence: CDR1 SGHNT, CDR2 YYREEE (reference sequence). The CDR3 loop reads CASSLGGAQDTQYF. In nucleotides, the CDR3 is TGTGCCAGCAGCTTGGGAGGGGCTCAAGATACGCAGTATTTT.

The chain combines TRBV5-4 with TRBJ1-4, with TRBD1 matching 8 bases. Losses at the gene ends were 4 bases for V and 5 bases for J; bases not matched to a gene: 4. This CDR3 comprises 14 residues. Per the germline V gene, CDR1 is SGHNT and CDR2 is YYREEE (reference sequence). The CDR3 DNA reads as TGTGCCAGCAGCGCGGGACAGGAAAATGAAAAACTGTTTTTT. Amino acids: CASSAGQENEKLFF.

This clone was detected once. This chain joins TRBV20-1 and TRBJ1-1, with 9 bases lining up with TRBD1. V dropped 3 bases and J dropped 1; count of bases not matched to a gene: 12. CDR3 length equals 17 residues. Germline lookup yields CDR1 DFQATT and CDR2 SNEGSKA (reference sequence). CDR3 sequence reads: CSASRQGGFGRNTEAFF. The DNA for the CDR3 is TGCAGTGCTAGTAGACAGGGGGGATTCGGAAGGAACACTGAAGCTTTCTTT.